This passage covers 2 T cell receptor beta chains from one sample sequenced in a study of T-cell memory formation after mild COVID-19. TCRdb analysed the 5' RACE reads with MiXCR anew, one entry per CDR3 protein. The sample records under 550,000 distinct CDR3 sequences, around a sixth being singletons. Sample: PBMCs or a T cell subset sorted from them (not recorded which). The source is an adult woman who had mild COVID-19 (a few samples of this study predate the infection). Cell type and time point are not known.

This clonotype has more than one count but fewer than ten. The rearrangement joins TRBV7-2 to TRBJ1-2, with D hard to call. Trimming removed 3 bases from V and 0 bases from J, with 8 bases in between. Germline assignment: CDR1 SGHTA and CDR2 FQGNSA. The CDR3 length is 14 residues. Here the CDR3 DNA reads TGTGCCAGCAGCTTCACGGCAGCTAACTATGGCTACACCTTC. Encoded protein: CASSFTAANYGYTF. Supplemented by reference TRBV7-2 and TRBJ1-2, the full variable domain reads GAGVSQSPSNKVTEKGKDVELRCDPISGHTALYWYRQSLGQGLEFLIYFQGNSAPDKSGLPSDRFSAERTGGSVSTLTIQRTQQEDSAVYLCASSFTAANYGYTFGSGTRLTVV.

This clonotype was seen a handful of times. This rearrangement joins TRBV7-9 to TRBJ1-4; unclear D gene. From germline, CDR1 is SEHNR and CDR2 FQNEAQ (reference sequence). Trimming left V 8 bases short and J 5 bases short, with 15 bases between. This CDR3 region has 14 residues. DNA of the CDR3: TGTGCCAGCGGGTTAGGACCGAGAAATGAAAAACTGTTTTTT. Protein sequence: CASGLGPRNEKLFF.